This T cell receptor beta chain was sequenced in a study of OX40 agonist ivuxolimab in advanced cancers. The CDR3 consists of 14 residues. Looked up from germline, CDR1 is SGHRS and CDR2 is YFSETQ. J lost 6 bases, V lost 2 bases, and 4 bases had no gene match. Here immunoSEQ multiplex PCR was the method, and the copy in TCRdb shows in-frame clones only, minus some. The repertoire holds 60,000 or so clones, around four fifths seen once, with 3.7% in the top ten. J is TRBJ1-4 and V is TRBV5-1, with 7 bases aligning to TRBD1. Source: CD4+ or CD8+ T cells sorted from blood, taken in a trial of the OX40 agonist ivuxolimab. This TCR derives from an adult with an advanced solid tumor such as melanoma, head and neck, liver or kidney cancer. CDR3 nucleotide sequence: TGCGCCAGCAGCTTAGAACAGGGGTATGAAAAACTGTTTTTT. The encoded protein is CASSLEQGYEKLFF.